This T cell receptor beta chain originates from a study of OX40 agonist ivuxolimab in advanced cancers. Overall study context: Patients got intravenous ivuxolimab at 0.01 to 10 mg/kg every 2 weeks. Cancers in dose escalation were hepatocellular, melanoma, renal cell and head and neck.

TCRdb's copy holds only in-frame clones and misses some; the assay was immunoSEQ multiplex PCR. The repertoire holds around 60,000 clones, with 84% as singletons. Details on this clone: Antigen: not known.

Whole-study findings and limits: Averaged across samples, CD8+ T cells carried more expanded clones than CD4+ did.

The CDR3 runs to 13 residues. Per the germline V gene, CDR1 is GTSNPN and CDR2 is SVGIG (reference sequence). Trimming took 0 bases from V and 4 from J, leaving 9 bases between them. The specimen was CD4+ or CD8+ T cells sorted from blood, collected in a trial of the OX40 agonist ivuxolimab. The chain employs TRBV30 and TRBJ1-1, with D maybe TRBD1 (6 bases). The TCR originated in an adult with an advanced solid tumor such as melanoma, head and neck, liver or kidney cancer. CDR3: CAWSVQGPTEAFF. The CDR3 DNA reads TGTGCCTGGAGTGTACAGGGTCCCACTGAAGCTTTCTTT.